These T cell receptor beta chains were read from a single sample in a study of regulatory T cells in long-lasting Graves disease. Using its own MiXCR run on the multiplex PCR reads, TCRdb lists one record per CDR3 protein. This sample yields about 660,000 distinct CDR3 sequences, of which about 32% are seen a single time; around 40% belongs to the top ten. Source: peripheral blood mononuclear cells (PBMCs), taken when the disease was refractory, from a patient treated with antithyroid drugs. All receptors derive from a female donor with Graves disease. The CDR3 runs from the conserved cysteine through the conserved F or W. Each record gives: D gene, clone size, V gene, J gene, CDR3 protein, CDR3 DNA. D genes are given only for firm matches. Clone size is stated in some rows and not others, as once, few, many or a class when expanded.

d_call: .
clone_size: .
v_call: TRBV28
j_call: TRBJ1-2
cdr3_aa: CASNNRKLNYGYTF
cdr3_nt: TGTGCCAGCAATAACAGAAAACTAAACTATGGCTACACCTTC

d_call: .
clone_size: few
v_call: TRBV19
j_call: TRBJ1-2
cdr3_aa: CAIGGIAYGYTF
cdr3_nt: TGTGCCATCGGGGGAATTGCCTATGGCTACACCTTC

d_call: .
clone_size: many
v_call: TRBV11-2
j_call: TRBJ2-2
cdr3_aa: CASSFTGYTGELFF
cdr3_nt: TGTGCCAGCAGCTTCACAGGGTACACCGGGGAGCTGTTTTTT

d_call: TRBD2
clone_size: few
v_call: TRBV3-1
j_call: TRBJ2-7
cdr3_aa: CASSQGVAGRDEQYF
cdr3_nt: TGTGCCAGCAGCCAAGGGGTAGCGGGAAGGGACGAGCAGTACTTC

d_call: .
clone_size: few
v_call: TRBV20-1
j_call: TRBJ2-7
cdr3_aa: CSARQGSVHEQYF
cdr3_nt: TGCAGTGCTAGACAGGGTAGTGTCCACGAGCAGTACTTC

d_call: .
clone_size: .
v_call: TRBV19
j_call: TRBJ1-2
cdr3_aa: CASSISSGLLNGYTF
cdr3_nt: TGTGCCAGTAGTATAAGCTCAGGGCTTTTGAATGGCTACACCTTC

d_call: .
clone_size: .
v_call: TRBV25-1
j_call: TRBJ2-5
cdr3_aa: CASSGLGGARETQYF
cdr3_nt: TGTGCCAGCAGTGGGTTGGGGGGGGCGAGGGAGACCCAGTACTTC

d_call: .
clone_size: many
v_call: TRBV12-3/TRBV12-4
j_call: TRBJ2-5
cdr3_aa: CASSLAPRGGETQYF
cdr3_nt: TGTGCCAGCAGCCTAGCGCCCAGGGGGGGAGAGACCCAGTACTTC

d_call: .
clone_size: .
v_call: TRBV20-1
j_call: TRBJ2-2
cdr3_aa: CSAGAAGANTGELFF
cdr3_nt: TGCAGTGCTGGCGCTGCGGGTGCGAACACCGGGGAGCTGTTTTTT

d_call: TRBD2
clone_size: few
v_call: TRBV20-1
j_call: TRBJ2-7
cdr3_aa: CSARGGLAESYEQYF
cdr3_nt: TGCAGTGCTAGAGGGGGACTAGCGGAATCCTACGAGCAGTACTTC

d_call: .
clone_size: .
v_call: TRBV6-1
j_call: TRBJ1-2
cdr3_aa: CASSEDRALGYTF
cdr3_nt: TGTGCCAGCAGTGAAGACAGGGCCTTGGGCTACACCTTC

d_call: .
clone_size: few
v_call: TRBV28
j_call: TRBJ1-3
cdr3_aa: CASSSPTDFSGNTIYF
cdr3_nt: TGTGCCAGCAGTTCCCCGACTGACTTCTCTGGAAACACCATATATTTT

d_call: .
clone_size: .
v_call: TRBV18
j_call: TRBJ2-1
cdr3_aa: CASSPGHNEQFF
cdr3_nt: TGTGCCAGCTCACCAGGTCACAATGAGCAGTTCTTC

d_call: TRBD2
clone_size: few
v_call: TRBV20-1
j_call: TRBJ2-1
cdr3_aa: CSAREVALGLAGRYNEQFF
cdr3_nt: TGCAGTGCTAGAGAGGTAGCACTTGGACTAGCGGGGAGGTACAATGAGCAGTTCTTC

d_call: TRBD2
clone_size: .
v_call: TRBV12-3/TRBV12-4
j_call: TRBJ2-7
cdr3_aa: CASSFRGLDGEQYF
cdr3_nt: TGTGCCAGCAGTTTCCGCGGACTAGACGGCGAGCAGTACTTC

d_call: .
clone_size: .
v_call: TRBV20-1
j_call: TRBJ2-1
cdr3_aa: CSAALGGPDNEQFF
cdr3_nt: TGCAGTGCTGCACTGGGGGGGCCCGACAATGAGCAGTTCTTC

d_call: .
clone_size: many
v_call: TRBV12-3/TRBV12-4
j_call: TRBJ1-2
cdr3_aa: CASSLDRNGYTF
cdr3_nt: TGTGCCAGCAGTTTAGACCGTAATGGCTACACCTTC

d_call: TRBD1
clone_size: .
v_call: TRBV20-1
j_call: TRBJ1-1
cdr3_aa: CSAILDRVTEAFF
cdr3_nt: TGCAGTGCTATTCTGGACAGGGTAACTGAAGCTTTCTTT

d_call: TRBD1
clone_size: .
v_call: TRBV7-9
j_call: TRBJ1-6
cdr3_aa: CASSRTGDHNSPLHF
cdr3_nt: TGTGCCAGCAGCCGGACAGGGGATCATAATTCACCCCTCCACTTT

d_call: .
clone_size: .
v_call: TRBV5-1
j_call: TRBJ1-1
cdr3_aa: CVSSLVGGPNTEAFF
cdr3_nt: TGCGTCAGCAGCTTGGTGGGGGGCCCGAACACTGAAGCTTTCTTT

d_call: TRBD1
clone_size: many
v_call: TRBV28
j_call: TRBJ1-1
cdr3_aa: CASRVGGQGSNTEAFF
cdr3_nt: TGTGCCAGCAGAGTTGGGGGACAGGGGTCTAACACTGAAGCTTTCTTT

d_call: TRBD1
clone_size: .
v_call: TRBV29-1
j_call: TRBJ1-1
cdr3_aa: CSVKTGVTEAFF
cdr3_nt: TGCAGCGTCAAAACAGGGGTCACTGAAGCTTTCTTT

d_call: .
clone_size: few
v_call: TRBV18
j_call: TRBJ2-7
cdr3_aa: CASSFPETYEQYF
cdr3_nt: TGTGCCAGCTCATTCCCGGAGACCTACGAGCAGTACTTC

d_call: .
clone_size: once
v_call: TRBV6-2/TRBV6-3
j_call: TRBJ1-1
cdr3_aa: CASRPRATVNEAFF
cdr3_nt: TGTGCCAGCAGACCCCGAGCGACGGTAAATGAAGCTTTCTTT

d_call: .
clone_size: .
v_call: TRBV3-1
j_call: TRBJ1-2
cdr3_aa: CASSQVAGRTNYGYTF
cdr3_nt: TGTGCCAGCAGCCAAGTAGCAGGGCGAACTAACTATGGCTACACCTTC